The 30 T cell receptor beta chains listed next were all sequenced from one sample in a study of control samples from healthy donors and cancer patients. The table came from immunoSEQ multiplex PCR; TCRdb's copy has only in-frame clones and leaves some out. Of about 69,000 clones in the sample, approximately 90% were seen once. The sequenced sample consisted of PBMCs. The receptors originated from a man in his 60s with colorectal cancer.

The rearrangement links TRBV2 to TRBJ2-7; the D is unclear. The CDR3 covers 14 residues. CDR1 is SNHLY, CDR2 FYNNEI, per germline. V was shortened by 3 bases and J by 5 bases, with 14 bases between the two germline ends. The CDR3 DNA reads as TGTGCCAGCAGTGAGACAAGGGCAACCCACGAGCAGTACTTC. This translates into CASSETRATHEQYF.

The chain links TRBV3-1 (or the pseudogene TRBV3-2) to TRBJ2-2, with TRBD1 as a possible D gene (6 bases). CDR3 length: 13 residues. The V gene lost 6 bases and the J gene lost 5 bases, with 10 bases spanning the gap. Germline values: CDR1 LGHDT, CDR2 YNNKEL (reference sequence). In DNA, the CDR3 is TGTGCCAGCAGTGCTCAGGGGACCGGGGAGCTGTTTTTT. Amino acid sequence: CASSAQGTGELFF.

The rearrangement links TRBV5-6 to TRBJ2-3; weak D call: TRBD1 (5 bases). V was clipped by 4 bases and J by 5 bases, with 8 bases between them. Germline values: CDR1 SGHDT, CDR2 YYEEEE. CDR3 length: 12 amino acids. CDR3 region: CASSDQGDTQYF. The CDR3 DNA follows: TGTGCCAGCAGCGATCAGGGAGATACGCAGTATTTT.

V gene TRBV4-1 combines with J gene TRBJ2-5; TRBD2 matches 11 bases. The CDR3 runs to 16 residues. V shed 5 bases, J shed 1 base, and the junction held 6 bases outside the gene matches. Germline V gene lookup returns CDR1 MGHRA and CDR2 YSYEKL. The CDR3: CASSLLGLAVQETQYF. The CDR3, as DNA: TGCGCCAGCAGCTTACTGGGACTAGCGGTCCAAGAGACCCAGTACTTC.

The chain is built from TRBV7-9 and TRBJ1-1; D unclear. CDR1 and CDR2 from the germline V gene are SEHNR and FQNEAQ (reference sequence). Trimming left V 4 bases short and J 10 bases short, with 16 bases between. CDR3 length: 13 residues. The CDR3 protein is CASSSRGRPVAFF. In DNA, the CDR3 is TGTGCCAGCAGCTCGAGAGGGCGGCCGGTAGCTTTCTTT.

The chain links TRBV2 to TRBJ2-5; 13 bases are shared with TRBD2. J gave up 11 bases and V 6 bases, and 3 bases lay outside the gene matches. The length of the CDR3 is 12 residues. Per germline, CDR1 SNHLY and CDR2 FYNNEI. The DNA for the CDR3 is TGTGCCAGCAGAGAGACTAGCGGGGGGCAGTACTTC. Amino acids: CASRETSGGQYF. Complete variable domain (other parts from reference TRBV2 and TRBJ2-5): EPEVTQTPSHQVTQMGQEVILRCVPISNHLYFYWYRQILGQKVEFLVSFYNNEISEKSEIFDDQFSVERPDGSNFTLKIRSTKLEDSAMYFCASRETSGGQYFGPGTRLLVL.

The chain employs TRBV5-5 and TRBJ1-5; 9 bases map to TRBD1. The CDR3 consists of 14 residues. Trimming cost V 2 bases and J 6 bases; bases outside gene matches: 3. In germline, CDR1 is SGHKS, CDR2 YYEKEE (reference sequence). The CDR3 sequence: CASSFTGGGQPQHF. CDR3 nucleotide sequence: TGTGCCAGCAGCTTCACAGGGGGCGGTCAGCCCCAGCATTTT.

The rearrangement joins TRBV9 to TRBJ2-7; tentatively, D is TRBD1 or TRBD2 (5 bases each). V was pared by 4 bases and J by 6 bases, with 17 bases between. CDR1 and CDR2 from the germline V gene are SGDLS and YYNGEE. The CDR3 is 14 residues long. CDR3 sequence (DNA): TGTGCCAGCAGCCCAGGGACCCTGGGGTCCGAGCAGTACTTC. Protein sequence: CASSPGTLGSEQYF.

This clone turned up a few times. J is TRBJ1-5 and V is TRBV19, with D uncertain. This CDR3 is built from 13 residues. The V end lost 1 base, the J end lost 8 bases, and 9 bases lay between the germline ends. Germline V gives CDR1 LNHDA, CDR2 SQIVND (reference sequence). The CDR3: CASSIGGGEPQHF. The CDR3, as DNA: TGTGCCAGTAGTATAGGAGGTGGAGAGCCCCAGCATTTT.

This chain uses TRBV3-1 (or the pseudogene TRBV3-2) with TRBJ2-1; D may be TRBD1 (7 bases). Trimming took 6 bases from V and 2 from J, leaving 14 bases between them. This CDR3 region has 15 residues. Looked up from germline, CDR1 is LGHDT and CDR2 is YNNKEL (reference sequence). The CDR3 DNA reads as TGTGCCAGCAGTCTCAGGGGGGACACCTACAATGAGCAGTTCTTC. As protein: CASSLRGDTYNEQFF.

The chain recombines TRBV7-2 with TRBJ2-5; 7 nucleotides align to TRBD1. The length of the CDR3 is 15 residues. The junction had 13 bases not matched to a gene; V was cut back by 7 bases and J by 5 bases. The V gene's germline CDR1 is SGHTA and CDR2 FQGNSA. CDR3 protein: CASNSMGQRGETQYF. The CDR3 DNA is TGTGCCAGCAACTCTATGGGACAGCGTGGGGAGACCCAGTACTTC.

This clone was found a few times. V usage is TRBV7-2 and J usage is TRBJ1-1; 9 nucleotides line up with TRBD1. The V and J ends lost 4 bases and 1 base, in that order; junction bases with no gene match: 1. The germline V gene has CDR1 SGHTA and CDR2 FQGNSA. The CDR3 totals 14 residues. CDR3 sequence: CASSSDRGNTEAFF. As DNA, the CDR3 is TGTGCCAGCAGCTCGGACAGGGGGAACACTGAAGCTTTCTTT.

This chain joins TRBV11-2 and TRBJ2-1; D may match TRBD1 or TRBD2 (5 bases each). The CDR3 spans 16 residues. V shed 5 bases and J shed 12 bases, with 26 bases lying between them. Germline V gene lookup returns CDR1 SGHAT and CDR2 FQNNGV. The CDR3 nucleotides are TGTGCCAGCAGCCTCGACCATACCAGCTCCCGGGGCGGGCAGTTCTTC. Translating it yields CASSLDHTSSRGGQFF.

The chain recombines TRBV6-5 with TRBJ1-1, with D perhaps TRBD1 (5 bases). CDR3 length: 15 residues. Per germline, CDR1 MNHEY and CDR2 SVGAGI. The V gene lost 6 bases and the J gene lost 0 bases, with 14 bases spanning the gap. Here the CDR3 DNA reads TGTGCCAGCAGGGCAGCCGGGACGGTGAACACTGAAGCTTTCTTT. Its translation: CASRAAGTVNTEAFF.

The chain combines TRBV5-1 with TRBJ2-1; 7 positions agree with TRBD2. Germline lookup yields CDR1 SGHRS and CDR2 YFSETQ. This CDR3 has 16 residues. V trimming: 1 base; J trimming: 2 bases; junction bases outside the gene matches: 6. The CDR3 nucleotides read TGCGCCAGCAGCTTGAGGGTAGCGGGCACCTACAATGAGCAGTTCTTC. The encoded protein is CASSLRVAGTYNEQFF.

The rearrangement joins TRBV27 to TRBJ1-2; D might be TRBD1 (5 bases). The CDR3 contains 15 residues. Germline assignment: CDR1 MNHEY and CDR2 SMNVEV (reference sequence). V gave up 4 bases and J gave up 4 bases, with 16 bases separating them. CDR3 sequence reads: CASSSLGPGSYGYTF. The CDR3 DNA reads TGTGCCAGCAGTTCTTTGGGGCCCGGGAGCTATGGCTACACCTTC.

The CDR3 DNA follows: TGCGCCAGCAGCTTGGCAACAGGAAATAATGAAAAACTGTTTTTT. It codes for CASSLATGNNEKLFF. This chain connects TRBV5-1 to TRBJ1-4, with a tentative D call TRBD1 (5 bases). The CDR3 length is 15 residues. V shed 0 bases and J shed 4 bases, with 10 bases lying between them. Germline V gene data show CDR1 as SGHRS and CDR2 as YFSETQ. Drawing the rest from reference TRBV5-1 and TRBJ1-4, the complete variable domain is KAGVTQTPRYLIKTRGQQVTLSCSPISGHRSVSWYQQTPGQGLQFLFEYFSETQRNKGNFPGRFSGRQFSNSRSEMNVSTLELGDSALYLCASSLATGNNEKLFFGSGTQLSVL.

Only a few counts were recorded for this clone. This sequence joins TRBV5-4 and TRBJ1-2, with D possibly TRBD1 on 5 matching bases. Trimming took off 0 bases at V and 8 bases at J, with 11 bases between the two ends. CDR1 and CDR2 from the germline V gene are SGHNT and YYREEE (reference sequence). This CDR3 region has 13 residues. The CDR3 reads CASSLEAGKGYTF. DNA for the CDR3: TGTGCCAGCAGCTTGGAGGCAGGGAAGGGCTACACCTTC.

The chain links TRBV19 to TRBJ1-6, with D perhaps matching TRBD1 (5 bases). In germline, CDR1 is LNHDA, CDR2 SQIVND (reference sequence). The CDR3 is 12 residues long. The V and J ends lost 5 bases and 7 bases respectively, with 6 bases between them. DNA of the CDR3: TGTGCCAGTAGTTACAGGAATTCACCCCTCCACTTT. The encoded protein is CASSYRNSPLHF.

The chain employs TRBV6-5 and TRBJ1-6; possibly TRBD1 for D (5 bases). Germline V gives CDR1 MNHEY, CDR2 SVGAGI. This CDR3 contains 12 residues. The V gene lost 8 bases and the J gene lost 10 bases, with 12 bases spanning the gap. The CDR3 loop is CASGTTGSPLHF. Here the CDR3 DNA reads TGTGCCAGCGGGACGACTGGGTCACCCCTCCACTTT.

The chain combines TRBV7-8 with TRBJ2-7; D might be TRBD2 (6 bases). V was shortened by 3 bases and J by 0 bases, with 12 bases between the two germline ends. Looked up from germline, CDR1 is SGHVS and CDR2 is FQNEAQ. CDR3 length equals 15 residues. The CDR3: CASSFPGGSSYEQYF. CDR3 DNA sequence: TGTGCCAGCAGCTTCCCTGGGGGGTCCTCCTACGAGCAGTACTTC.

The gene calls are TRBV28 and TRBJ1-2; TRBD1 might be the D (5 bases). Germline V lookup: CDR1 MDHEN, CDR2 SYDVKM. The CDR3 is made up of 11 amino acids. Trimming shortened V by 10 bases and J by 3 bases, and 9 bases separated the two germline ends. The CDR3 protein is CAIAGHYGYTF. CDR3 DNA: TGTGCCATCGCGGGGCACTATGGCTACACCTTC.

The J gene is TRBJ2-2, the V gene TRBV15; 9 bases fit TRBD1. With V trimmed by 0 bases and J by 7 bases, 12 bases remained unmatched. The CDR3 totals 18 residues. Germline V gives CDR1 LNHNV, CDR2 YYDKDF (reference sequence). CDR3 in amino acids: CATSRDTPTGGRGGELFF. Written as DNA, the CDR3 is TGTGCCACCAGCAGAGACACGCCAACAGGGGGCAGGGGCGGGGAGCTGTTTTTT.

This clone was recorded a few times. The chain links TRBV11-2 to TRBJ2-1, with D uncertain. There are 13 residues in the CDR3. CDR1 is SGHAT, CDR2 FQNNGV, per germline. Trimming pared 0 bases from V and 6 bases from J, leaving 6 bases between. Here the CDR3 DNA reads TGTGCCAGCAGCTTAGATACGGGCAATGAGCAGTTCTTC. Translating it yields CASSLDTGNEQFF.

The genes are TRBV6-1 and TRBJ2-7, with 10 bases identical to TRBD1. The germline V gene has CDR1 MNHNS and CDR2 SASEGT. This CDR3 has 15 amino acids. V was clipped by 2 bases and J by 5 bases; unmatched bases: 6. DNA for the CDR3: TGTGCCAGCAGTGAACCGGGACAGGGGCAGCACGAGCAGTACTTC. Protein sequence: CASSEPGQGQHEQYF.

The chain joins TRBV6-6 to TRBJ1-3, with unresolved D. Germline V gives CDR1 MNHNY, CDR2 SVGAGI (reference sequence). V dropped 6 bases and J dropped 2 bases, with 8 bases sitting between them. The CDR3 contains 13 residues. DNA for the CDR3: TGTGCCAGCAGACTGGAAGCTGGAAACACCATATATTTT. This translates into CASRLEAGNTIYF.

This clone appeared a few times. This rearrangement joins TRBV7-8 to TRBJ1-2; possibly TRBD1 for D (5 bases). Germline CDR1 SGHVS, CDR2 FQNEAQ. Trimming shortened V by 5 bases and J by 13 bases, and 20 bases separated the two germline ends. The CDR3 spans 13 residues. The CDR3 sequence: CASSPHTQGVGTF. CDR3 DNA: TGTGCCAGCAGCCCACACACCCAAGGGGTTGGCACCTTC.

This clone has only one observation. The rearrangement joins TRBV5-1 to TRBJ2-1, with 8 bases identical to TRBD1. Germline V CDR1 and CDR2: SGHRS, YFSETQ. Trimming took 4 bases from V and 0 from J; bases not matched to a gene: 3. The CDR3 loop spans 15 amino acids. Here the CDR3 reads CASSLDRASYNEQFF. DNA of the CDR3: TGCGCCAGCAGCCTGGACAGGGCCTCCTACAATGAGCAGTTCTTC.

This chain connects TRBV7-2 to TRBJ2-5, with D possibly matching TRBD2 (6 bases). With 0 bases removed from V and 1 base from J, the gap between germline ends came to 12 bases. CDR3 size: 16 residues. The germline V gene encodes CDR1 SGHTA and CDR2 FQGNSA. The DNA of the CDR3 is TGTGCCAGCAGCTTAGCCTCGGCGGGGCCCCAAGAGACCCAGTACTTC. Protein product: CASSLASAGPQETQYF. Drawing the rest from reference TRBV7-2 and TRBJ2-5, the complete variable domain is GAGVSQSPSNKVTEKGKDVELRCDPISGHTALYWYRQSLGQGLEFLIYFQGNSAPDKSGLPSDRFSAERTGGSVSTLTIQRTQQEDSAVYLCASSLASAGPQETQYFGPGTRLLVL.

This clone has only one observation. The rearrangement links TRBV2 to TRBJ2-7, with 13 bases matching TRBD2. The CDR3 has 15 residues. With 5 bases clipped from V and 2 bases from J, the junction kept 3 bases outside the gene matches. From germline, CDR1 is SNHLY and CDR2 FYNNEI. The CDR3 DNA reads TGTGCCAGCAGTCGGACTAGCGGGGGCCCCTACGAGCAGTACTTC. Its protein product is CASSRTSGGPYEQYF.